Below, 30 T cell receptor delta chains from the same sample are listed, as sequenced in a study of γδ T cells in repeated Plasmodium falciparum infection. TCRdb re-analyzed the multiplex PCR reads via CATT. The sample holds approximately 93,000 delta-chain clones, 0.85% to 1% seen once. Vgamma9/Vdelta2+ and Vdelta2-negative gammadelta T cells were flow-sorted from PBMC for bulk sequencing. The sequencing sample was made of gamma-delta T cells from blood. The source is a pool of human donors (malaria-infected and uninfected, not separated).

This clone was seen a few times. This likely reflects a read error, since a far larger clone is one base away. This specimen includes other DNA sequences encoding the same CDR3. The rearrangement links TRDV1 to TRDJ1; 12 bases line up with TRDD3. Since TCRdb gives no J gene, matching the DNA to germline was used here to assign it. The length of the CDR3 is 19 residues. Per the germline V gene, CDR1 is TSWWSYY and CDR2 is QGS. CDR3 DNA sequence: TGTGCTCTTGGGGACCGCGACTGGGGGATACCCAGAAACACTGATAAACTCATCTTT. Translation: CALGDRDWGIPRNTDKLIF.

Details on this clone: The protein in TCRdb stems from a much larger clone and differs at residue 7 from this DNA's translation, likely a read error; here the protein is translated from the DNA. The chain uses TRDV1 and TRDJ1, with TRDD3 identical over 9 bases. This CDR3 is built from 19 residues. CDR1 is TSWWSYY and CDR2 is QGS in the germline V gene. CDR3 sequence (DNA): TGTGCCCTTGGGGAAAAAAGTAAAGGTTACTGGGGGAACACCGATAAACTCATCTTT. Its translation: CALGEKSKGYWGNTDKLIF.

A note on this clone: TCRdb's protein, taken from a much larger clone, differs from this DNA's translation at residue 7, likely owing to a read error; the protein displayed comes from the DNA. Other DNA variants within this sample encode the same CDR3. This chain connects TRDV1 to TRDJ1; D is possibly TRDD2 or TRDD3 (5 bases each). In the absence of a J gene in TCRdb, the DNA was matched to germline to assign it here. The CDR3 length is 16 residues. V was clipped by 8 bases and J by 2 bases, with 21 bases between them. Germline lookup yields CDR1 TSWWSYY and CDR2 QGS. The CDR3 coding sequence is TGTGCTCTTCTAAAGGGGAGGCCTTCGGGAACCGATAAACTCATCTTT. This gives the protein CALLKGRPSGTDKLIF.

In its sample, this clone is medium-sized. Other DNA sequences in the same sample also yield this CDR3. The V and J genes are TRDV1 and TRDJ1; no reliable D call. The CDR3 runs to 16 residues. Germline V gives CDR1 TSWWSYY, CDR2 QGS. V was trimmed by 0 bases and J by 4 bases, leaving 15 bases between them. The chain's CDR3 is CALGELKGRSVDKLIF. The CDR3 DNA reads as TGTGCTCTTGGGGAACTAAAAGGACGAAGCGTCGATAAACTCATCTTT.

This clone turned up a few times. A read error is possible here, since a much larger clone lies one base away. Distinct nucleotide sequences in the sample also encode this CDR3. The chain carries TRDV1 and TRDJ1, with 11 bases matching TRDD3. This CDR3 is 24 amino acids long. Germline values: CDR1 TSWWSYY, CDR2 QGS. The junction had 30 bases not matched to a gene; V was cut back by 5 bases and J by 1 base. CDR3: CALGSPSKRSVLGDTRASTDKLIF. The CDR3, as DNA: TGTGCTCTTGGGTCCCCTTCCAAAAGGTCCGTATTGGGGGATACGAGGGCGAGCACCGATAAACTCATCTTT.

Comment on this clone: The TCRdb protein comes from a much larger clone and disagrees with this DNA's translation at residue 11, likely due to a read error; the protein given here is derived from the DNA. The chain joins TRDV1 to TRDJ1; TRDD3 aligns across 7 bases. The CDR3 has 20 residues. Trimming cost V 1 base and J 0 bases; bases outside gene matches: 17. Germline V gene lookup returns CDR1 TSWWSYY and CDR2 QGS. In DNA, the CDR3 is TGTGCTCTTGGGGAACCAGCCTCAGTAGTCCGGGGGATTTACACCGATAAACTCATCTTT. Amino acid sequence: CALGEPASVVRGIYTDKLIF.

For this clone: TCRdb's listed protein matches a much larger clone and diverges from this DNA's translation at residue 14, likely through a read error; the protein shown comes from the DNA. The chain recombines TRDV2 with TRDJ1; TRDD3 matches at 12 bases. This CDR3 is 21 amino acids long. The junction had 20 bases not matched to a gene; V was cut back by 4 bases and J by 0 bases. Germline CDR1 and CDR2: GEAIGNYY and EKD. The CDR3 reads CACEKLGLGDTTYPDTDKLIF. The DNA for the CDR3 is TGTGCCTGTGAGAAACTAGGACTGGGGGATACAACCTACCCTGACACCGATAAACTCATCTTT.

Worth noting for this clone: One base separates it from a far larger clone, so it is likely a read error. Other DNA variants within this sample encode the same CDR3. The chain couples TRDV1 to TRDJ1; 10 bases are shared with TRDD3. As TCRdb names no J gene, one was assigned here on the basis of a DNA match to germline. Germline V gene sequence: CDR1 TSWWSYY, CDR2 QGS. The CDR3 loop spans 19 amino acids. The CDR3 sequence is CALSFAGGYRLRGTDKLIF. The CDR3 coding sequence is TGTGCTCTTTCCTTCGCTGGGGGATATCGACTCCGCGGCACCGACAAACTCATCTTT.

This clone showed up just a few times. TCRdb lists the protein of a much larger clone for this DNA, which differs at residue 6, so this is likely a read error; the protein given here is translated from the DNA itself. The CDR3 DNA reads as TGTGCCTGTGACACCACCGAGGGATATTCATTAACGAGCTCCTGGGACACCCGACAGATGTTTTTC. The encoded protein is CACDTTEGYSLTSSWDTRQMFF. The gene calls are TRDV2 and TRDJ3; a weak D match, TRDD3 (6 bases). TCRdb does not report a J gene; here it was assigned by matching the DNA to germline references. CDR3 size: 22 residues. Germline V lookup: CDR1 GEAIGNYY, CDR2 EKD. Trimming stripped 0 bases from V and 0 bases from J, with 23 bases between.

Regarding this clone: A read error likely explains why the TCRdb protein, taken from a much larger clone, differs from this DNA's translation at residue 21; the protein shown is translated from the DNA. The V segment is TRDV1, and no J call was made; TRDD3, as called in the table, went unchecked against the DNA. In germline, CDR1 is TSWWSYY, CDR2 QGS. The CDR3 is 22 amino acids. CDR3 sequence (DNA): TGTGCTCTTGGGGAACGAGGATGGTGTGAGTCCCACCCTTTACCTGCGACCGATAAACTCACCTTT. This gives the protein CALGERGWCESHPLPATDKLTF.

CDR3 region: CASFLDPTGGHGTDKLIF. The CDR3, as DNA: TGTGCTTCCTTCCTAGACCCTACTGGGGGACACGGGACCGATAAACTCATCTTT. The chain joins TRAV38-2/DV8 to TRDJ1, with D perhaps TRDD3 (9 bases). The J gene, absent from TCRdb, was called here by matching the DNA to germline. Between the trimmed V and J ends, which lost 9 bases and 2 bases, there was a span of 29 bases. The germline V gene has CDR1 TSESDYY and CDR2 QEAYKQQN. The CDR3 runs to 18 residues.

Comments on this clone: The likely explanation is a read error, given a far larger clone one base away. Other DNA sequences in the same sample also yield this CDR3. The J gene was not called, though the V gene is TRDV2; the table gives TRDD3 as D, unverified against the DNA. Germline-derived CDR1 and CDR2 are GEAIGNYY and EKD. CDR3 length: 14 residues. CDR3 nucleotides: TGTGCCTGTGACACCGCAGGGGATTCCGATAAGCTCATCTTT. It codes for CACDTAGDSDKLIF.

This clone was seen repeatedly, ten times or more. This probably arose from a read error, given a far larger clone one base away. The sample carries other DNA sequences with the same CDR3. The chain is built from TRAV38-2/DV8 and TRDJ1; TRDD2 matches at 9 bases. TCRdb leaves out the J gene; it was filled in here by matching the DNA to germline. Germline loops: CDR1 TSESDYY, CDR2 QEAYKQQN. CDR3 length: 20 residues. V shed 7 bases, J shed 0 bases, and the junction held 22 bases outside the gene matches. As DNA, the CDR3 is TGTGCTTATTTACCTTCCTACAAGGGAATAAACATTGTCTACACCGATAAACTCATCTTT. Its translation: CAYLPSYKGINIVYTDKLIF.

In its sample, this clone was seen many times. This DNA translates differently at residue 13 from the TCRdb protein, which is that of a much larger clone; a read error is likely, and the protein shown is the DNA's own translation. The V gene is TRDV1, the J gene TRDJ1; 10 bases agree with TRDD3. Germline V gene lookup returns CDR1 TSWWSYY and CDR2 QGS. The CDR3 is 18 residues long. The J segment lost 7 bases and the V segment lost 2 bases, leaving 16 bases of the junction unmatched. CDR3 sequence: CALGETQELLGDALKLIF. The CDR3, as DNA: TGTGCTCTTGGGGAAACGCAGGAACTACTGGGGGATGCCCTTAAACTCATCTTT.

This clone turned up a few times. A far larger clone is just one base off, so this is likely a read error. This sample also contains other DNA sequences that code for the same CDR3. The chain combines TRDV1 with TRDJ1, with 12 bases identical to TRDD3. TCRdb gives no J gene; it was assigned here by matching the DNA to germline. Germline V CDR1 and CDR2: TSWWSYY, QGS. Trimming took 5 bases from V and 2 from J; bases not matched to a gene: 27. The CDR3 extends over 23 amino acids. This CDR3 is CALGRRVVTRKLGDTPSTDKLIF. Written as DNA, the CDR3 is TGTGCTCTTGGGAGAAGGGTAGTTACCCGAAAACTGGGGGATACCCCCAGTACCGATAAACTCATCTTT.

On this clone itself: This likely traces to a read error, being one base from a far larger clone. The sample has other DNA sequences that encode this CDR3 too. The chain joins TRDV2 to TRDJ1; TRDD3 agrees at 10 bases. The trim removed 0 bases at V and 0 bases at J, leaving 12 bases unmatched. Germline CDR1 GEAIGNYY, CDR2 EKD. The CDR3 extends over 19 amino acids. CDR3 sequence: CACDTIDQGDTAYTDKLIF. The CDR3 bases are TGTGCCTGTGACACCATCGACCAGGGGGATACGGCATACACCGATAAACTCATCTTT.

A word on this clone: TCRdb has a much larger clone's protein, which differs at residue 7 from the translation of this DNA, likely because of a read error; what is shown is the protein translated from the DNA. The chain joins TRDV2 to TRDJ1; 7 nucleotides agree with TRDD3. TCRdb gives no J gene; it was assigned here by matching the DNA to germline. CDR1 is GEAIGNYY and CDR2 is EKD in the germline V gene. The trim removed 3 bases at V and 0 bases at J, leaving 18 bases unmatched. The CDR3 contains 19 residues. The CDR3 DNA sequence: TGTGCCTGTGACCTTGGCCCTCCCGAACTGGGGATCTACACCGATAAACTCATCTTT. Its protein product is CACDLGPPELGIYTDKLIF.

This clone was seen a handful of times. This DNA's translation differs at residue 20 from TCRdb's protein, which comes from a much larger clone; a read error is likely, and the protein shown is translated from the DNA. The V call is TRDV2, the J call TRDJ3, with D possibly TRDD3 on 5 matching bases. TCRdb is silent on the J gene; assignment here came from matching the DNA to germline. In germline, CDR1 is GEAIGNYY, CDR2 EKD. The CDR3 spans 25 residues. The CDR3 DNA reads TGTGCCTGTGACACGCTCGAAGACGGAGGGCCGAGCGGGGACCAAAGCTCCTGGGACGCCCGACAGATGTTTTTC. Encoded protein: CACDTLEDGGPSGDQSSWDARQMFF.

A note on this clone: TCRdb's entry gives the protein of a much larger clone, which mismatches this DNA's translation at residue 5, likely from a read error; the protein reported here is translated from the DNA. J gene calling gave no result, while the V gene is TRDV1; TRDD3, the table's D call, was not compared with the DNA. Germline loops: CDR1 TSWWSYY, CDR2 QGS. This CDR3 comprises 15 residues. DNA for the CDR3: TGTGCTCTTGGGGGACTCGGTTTCCTACGGGGGGGATTCATCTTT. Translated: CALGGLGFLRGGFIF.

This clone was picked up a small number of times. This DNA's translation and the protein TCRdb lists, from a much larger clone, do not match at residue 3, likely due to a read error; the protein shown is translated from the DNA. This chain connects TRDV1 to TRDJ3; 10 bases match TRDD3. TCRdb supplies no J gene; here it was assigned by aligning the nucleotide sequence to germline. The CDR3 covers 23 residues. Germline V gives CDR1 TSWWSYY, CDR2 QGS. CDR3 in DNA: TGTGCTCCTGGGGAACGGGACTCCTTCCCAGGGGGATACGACTCCTGGGACACCCGACAGATGTTTTTC. This sequence encodes CAPGERDSFPGGYDSWDTRQMFF.

Worth noting for this clone: TCRdb's protein, taken from a much larger clone, differs from this DNA's translation at residue 10, likely owing to a read error; the protein displayed comes from the DNA. The chain combines TRDV2 with TRDJ1; 8 bases align to TRDD2. TCRdb gives no J gene; it was assigned here by matching the DNA to germline. Germline V lookup: CDR1 GEAIGNYY, CDR2 EKD. CDR3 length: 20 residues. V was pared by 0 bases and J by 2 bases, with 19 bases of the junction left unmatched. CDR3 loop: CACDTLPTGGTRLETDKLIF. Written as DNA, the CDR3 is TGTGCCTGTGACACCCTTCCTACGGGGGGTACGCGCCTTGAGACCGATAAACTCATCTTT.

A remark on this clone: The mismatch at residue 5 between this DNA's translation and the TCRdb protein of a much larger clone likely reflects a read error; the protein shown is translated from the DNA. The V and J genes are TRDV2 and TRDJ1; unclear D gene. The CDR3 consists of 15 residues. The V end lost 3 bases, the J end lost 0 bases, and 13 bases lay between the germline ends. In germline, CDR1 is GEAIGNYY, CDR2 EKD. CDR3 coding DNA: TGTGCCTGTGACCCCGTCGGGGCGTACACCGATAAACTCATCTTT. Its protein is CACDPVGAYTDKLIF.

This clone was seen only a few times. TCRdb's protein, taken from a much larger clone, differs from this DNA's translation at residue 6, likely owing to a read error; the protein displayed comes from the DNA. This chain links TRDV1 with TRDJ1; 10 nucleotides match TRDD3. Here the J gene came from matching the DNA to germline, since TCRdb omits it. Looked up from germline, CDR1 is TSWWSYY and CDR2 is QGS. V was clipped by 1 base and J by 2 bases; unmatched bases: 13. This CDR3 is 19 amino acids long. This CDR3 is CALGEPDLILLGDTDKLIF. For the CDR3, the DNA is TGTGCTCTTGGGGAACCAGACCTAATTCTACTGGGGGATACCGATAAACTCATCTTT.

Regarding this clone: Other nucleotide sequences in the sample specify the same CDR3. The chain recombines TRDV2 with TRDJ1, with 9 bases aligning to TRDD3. TCRdb does not report a J gene; here it was assigned by matching the DNA to germline references. The V segment lost 0 bases and the J segment 0 bases; nucleotides outside the gene matches: 25. Germline V lookup: CDR1 GEAIGNYY, CDR2 EKD. This CDR3 region has 23 residues. The CDR3 DNA is TGTGCCTGTGACACCGTGCCTACCGCCGGTACTGGGGGACCACGGGGGTACACCGATAAACTCATCTTT. This sequence encodes CACDTVPTAGTGGPRGYTDKLIF.

Comment on this clone: A far larger clone is off by one base, so a read error is likely. The sample has other DNA sequences that encode this CDR3 too. No J gene was named, though the V gene is TRDV1; TRDD3 was called by the table and not checked on the DNA. The CDR3 has 18 amino acids. Germline-derived CDR1 and CDR2 are TSWWSYY and QGS. CDR3 DNA: TGTGCTCTTGGCGAGGGGGGGGGTTTCGGGATATACACCGATAAGCTCATCTTT. Its translation is CALGEGGGFGIYTDKLIF.

This clone was observed a few times. With a far larger clone one base away, a read error is the likely cause. This sequence joins TRDV1 and TRDJ1, with D possibly TRDD3 on 6 matching bases. TCRdb leaves out the J gene; it was filled in here by matching the DNA to germline. CDR1 TSWWSYY and CDR2 QGS come from the germline V gene. The CDR3 contains 16 residues. The CDR3 reads CALGECQRYWVGKLIF. CDR3 nucleotide sequence: TGTGCCCTTGGGGAATGTCAGCGTTACTGGGTTGGGAAACTCATCTTT.

With regard to this clone: TCRdb lists the protein of a much larger clone for this DNA, which differs at residue 4, so this is likely a read error; the protein given here is translated from the DNA itself. The chain links TRDV2 to TRDJ1; 7 nucleotides agree with TRDD3. Germline V lookup: CDR1 GEAIGNYY, CDR2 EKD. This CDR3 contains 15 residues. CDR3 nucleotides: TGTGCCTGTGTCACCGTTGGGGATAGAAGCGATAAACTCATCTTT. This translates into CACVTVGDRSDKLIF.

Of note for this clone: A read error is likely here: a far larger clone is one base away. Other DNA sequences in the sample encode the same CDR3. A V gene of TRDV2 was called, but no J gene was assigned; the D segment call TRDD3 is taken from the table without a DNA check. This CDR3 region has 19 residues. CDR1 is GEAIGNYY and CDR2 is EKD in the germline V gene. The CDR3 loop is CACDTVNRGGIRDPAQLFF. Here the CDR3 DNA reads TGTGCCTGTGACACCGTCAATCGGGGGGGGATACGTGACCCAGCACAACTCTTCTTC.

As concerns this clone: TCRdb's entry gives the protein of a much larger clone, which mismatches this DNA's translation at residue 15, likely from a read error; the protein reported here is translated from the DNA. The rearrangement uses TRDV1 and TRDJ1; the match to TRDD3 covers 9 bases. TCRdb is silent on the J gene; assignment here came from matching the DNA to germline. This CDR3 has 23 amino acids. Germline-derived CDR1 and CDR2 are TSWWSYY and QGS. J gave up 1 base and V 1 base, and 25 bases lay outside the gene matches. The CDR3, as DNA: TGTGCTCTTGGGGAACGGAGGAATCATTGGGGGATAAGATCCATTAGAGGCACCGATAAACTCATCTTT. Amino acids: CALGERRNHWGIRSIRGTDKLIF.

A note on this clone: This DNA's translation differs at residue 3 from TCRdb's protein, which comes from a much larger clone; a read error is likely, and the protein shown is translated from the DNA. CDR3: CAYDTVGSVVGDHTDKLIF. The CDR3 bases are TGTGCCTATGACACCGTGGGCAGTGTGGTGGGGGACCACACCGATAAACTCATCTTT. This rearrangement joins TRDV2 to TRDJ1; 7 bases match TRDD3. The J gene is absent in TCRdb and was assigned here via DNA matching to germline. The length of the CDR3 is 19 residues. The V gene's germline CDR1 is GEAIGNYY and CDR2 EKD.